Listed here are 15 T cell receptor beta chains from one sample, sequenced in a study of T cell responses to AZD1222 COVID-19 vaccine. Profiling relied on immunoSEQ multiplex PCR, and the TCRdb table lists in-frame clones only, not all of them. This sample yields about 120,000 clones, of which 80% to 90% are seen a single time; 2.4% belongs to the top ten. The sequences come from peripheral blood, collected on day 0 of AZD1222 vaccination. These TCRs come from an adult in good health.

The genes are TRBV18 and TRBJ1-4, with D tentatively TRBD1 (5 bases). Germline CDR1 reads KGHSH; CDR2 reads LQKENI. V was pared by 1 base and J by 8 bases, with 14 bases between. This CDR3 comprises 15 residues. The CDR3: CASSPRDSQGEKLFF. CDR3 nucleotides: TGTGCCAGCTCACCACGAGACAGCCAAGGGGAAAAACTGTTTTTT.

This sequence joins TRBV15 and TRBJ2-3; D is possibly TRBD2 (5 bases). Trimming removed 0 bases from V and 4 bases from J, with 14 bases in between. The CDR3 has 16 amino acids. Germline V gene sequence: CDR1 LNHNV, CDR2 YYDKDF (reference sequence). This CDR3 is CATSREAPGVPDTQYF. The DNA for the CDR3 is TGTGCCACCAGCAGAGAGGCGCCCGGGGTACCAGATACGCAGTATTTT.

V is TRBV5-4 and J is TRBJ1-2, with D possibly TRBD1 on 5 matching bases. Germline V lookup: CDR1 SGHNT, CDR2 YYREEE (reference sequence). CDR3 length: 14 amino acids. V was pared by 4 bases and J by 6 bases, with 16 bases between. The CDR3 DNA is TGTGCCAGCAGCCCGGGACTTTTAAGCAATGGCTACACCTTC. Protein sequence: CASSPGLLSNGYTF.

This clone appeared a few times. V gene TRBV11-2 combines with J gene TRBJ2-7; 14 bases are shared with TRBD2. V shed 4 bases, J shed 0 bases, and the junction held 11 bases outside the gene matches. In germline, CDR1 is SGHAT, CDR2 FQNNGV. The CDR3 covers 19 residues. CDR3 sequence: CASSSRRTSGRYRSYEQYF. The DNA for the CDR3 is TGTGCCAGCAGCTCGCGTCGGACTAGCGGGAGGTACCGCTCCTACGAGCAGTACTTC.

The CDR3 reads CASSLLGGATDTQYF. CDR3 coding DNA: TGTGCCAGCAGCTTACTGGGGGGCGCGACAGATACGCAGTATTTT. This rearrangement joins TRBV7-3 to TRBJ2-3, with D possibly called TRBD1 or TRBD2 (6 bases each). V lost 2 bases and J lost 3, with 12 bases in between. The CDR3 spans 15 residues. The germline gives CDR1 SGHTA, CDR2 FQGTGA.

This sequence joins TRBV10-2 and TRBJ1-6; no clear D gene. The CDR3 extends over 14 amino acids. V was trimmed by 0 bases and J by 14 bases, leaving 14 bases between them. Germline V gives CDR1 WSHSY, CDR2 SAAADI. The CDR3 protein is CASSESPANSALHF. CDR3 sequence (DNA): TGCGCCAGCAGTGAGTCGCCGGCTAATTCGGCCCTCCACTTT.

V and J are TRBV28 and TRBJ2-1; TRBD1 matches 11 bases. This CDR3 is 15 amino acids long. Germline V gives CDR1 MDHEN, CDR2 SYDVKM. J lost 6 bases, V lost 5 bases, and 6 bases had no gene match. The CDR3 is CASSQAGTGGNEQFF. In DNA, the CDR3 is TGTGCCAGCAGTCAAGCCGGGACAGGGGGCAATGAGCAGTTCTTC.

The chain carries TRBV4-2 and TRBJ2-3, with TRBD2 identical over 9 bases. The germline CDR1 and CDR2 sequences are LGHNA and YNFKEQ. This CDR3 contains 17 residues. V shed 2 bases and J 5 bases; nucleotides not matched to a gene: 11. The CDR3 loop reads CASSQSGAGGPVDTQYF. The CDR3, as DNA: TGTGCCAGCAGCCAAAGCGGCGCGGGAGGGCCGGTAGATACGCAGTATTTT.

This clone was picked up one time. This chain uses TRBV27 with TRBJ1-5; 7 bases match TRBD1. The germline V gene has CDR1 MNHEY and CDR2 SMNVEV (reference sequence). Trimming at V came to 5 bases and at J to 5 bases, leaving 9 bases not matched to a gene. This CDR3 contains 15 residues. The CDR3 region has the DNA TGTGCCAGCAGTACCTCCACAGGGGCCTATCAGCCCCAGCATTTT. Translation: CASSTSTGAYQPQHF.

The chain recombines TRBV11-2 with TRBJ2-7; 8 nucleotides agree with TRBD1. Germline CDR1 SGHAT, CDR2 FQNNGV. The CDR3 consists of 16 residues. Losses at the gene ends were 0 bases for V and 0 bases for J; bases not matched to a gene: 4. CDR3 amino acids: CASSLDTGQASYEQYF. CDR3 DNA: TGTGCCAGCAGCTTAGATACGGGACAGGCCTCCTACGAGCAGTACTTC.

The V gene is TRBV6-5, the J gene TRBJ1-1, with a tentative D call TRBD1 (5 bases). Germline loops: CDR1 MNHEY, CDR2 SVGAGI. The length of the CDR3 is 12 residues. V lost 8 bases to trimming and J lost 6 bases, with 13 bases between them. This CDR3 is CASQERGPEAFF. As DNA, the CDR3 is TGTGCCAGCCAGGAGCGGGGACCTGAAGCTTTCTTT.

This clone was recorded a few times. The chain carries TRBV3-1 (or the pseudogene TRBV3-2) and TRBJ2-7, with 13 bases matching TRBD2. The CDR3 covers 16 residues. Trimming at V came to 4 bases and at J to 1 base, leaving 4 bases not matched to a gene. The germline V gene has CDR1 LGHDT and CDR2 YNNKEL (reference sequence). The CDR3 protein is CASSLGLAGVSYEQYF. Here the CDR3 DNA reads TGTGCCAGCAGCCTCGGACTAGCGGGAGTATCCTACGAGCAGTACTTC.

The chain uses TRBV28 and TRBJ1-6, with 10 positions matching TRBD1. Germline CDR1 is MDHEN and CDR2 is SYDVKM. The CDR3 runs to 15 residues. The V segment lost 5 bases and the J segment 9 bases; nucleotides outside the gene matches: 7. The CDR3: CASSAPGTGVSPLHF. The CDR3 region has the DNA TGTGCCAGCAGTGCCCCCGGGACAGGGGTTTCACCCCTCCACTTT.

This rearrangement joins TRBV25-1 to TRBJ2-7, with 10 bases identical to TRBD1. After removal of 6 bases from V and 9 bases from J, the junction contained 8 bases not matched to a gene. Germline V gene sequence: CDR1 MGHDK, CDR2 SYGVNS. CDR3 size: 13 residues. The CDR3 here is CASRKGQGSRQYF. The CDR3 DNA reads TGTGCCAGCAGGAAGGGACAGGGGAGCCGGCAGTACTTC.

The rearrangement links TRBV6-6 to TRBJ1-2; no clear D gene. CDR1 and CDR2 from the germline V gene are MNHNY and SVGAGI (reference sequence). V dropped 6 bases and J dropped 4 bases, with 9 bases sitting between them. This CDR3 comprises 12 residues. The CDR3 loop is CASSPRTYGYTF. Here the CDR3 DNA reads TGTGCCAGCAGCCCCCGGACCTATGGCTACACCTTC.